This T cell receptor beta chain derives from a study of early stage breast cancer tumors (dated by TCRdb to 2016 to 2017). Some background on the complete study: Of the 15 or so invasive breast tumors, eleven to twelve were found to be estrogen receptor-positive, progesterone receptor-positive and HER2-negative. Of the approximately twelve ER+/PR+/HER2- tumors, eight were classified as invasive ductal carcinomas and four as invasive lobular carcinomas. On average, each sample got about 9.3-fold read coverage. A total of 2 million to 3 million templates, representing some 1.2 million unique clonotypes, were detected across all samples.

Concerning this clone itself: Its cognate antigen has yet to be identified. No base-level quality is on record; no much larger clone is a single base apart.

Each sample was amplified in two independent genomic DNA replicates, using approximately 0.5 ug for blood and around 1.5 ug for tumor or normal breast. TCRB sequencing of genomic DNA was carried out with the ImmunoSeq Intro kit according to the manufacturer's instructions. Multiplex PCR was run for approximately 29 cycles using proprietary primers and spike-in control sequences for absolute quantification. Single-end 150-bp reads were used to sequence an 87-bp fragment spanning the CDR3 plus the flanking V and J genes. Each lane of an Illumina MiSeq using version 3.0 chemistry carried seven multiplexed samples, with two replicates per sample. In the original analysis: Raw data were processed by the vendor's proprietary pipeline, with both replicates merged into one result per sample. Productive rearrangements sharing the V-gene family, CDR3 amino acid sequence and J-gene segment were defined as clonotypes. Clonality was calculated as 1 minus the normalized Shannon entropy (Pielou evenness) of TCRB abundances. T cell density was estimated as total templates divided by the number of input cells, with the number of input cells inferred from the DNA input amount. Total repertoire diversity and clonality were estimated with Recon using default parameters. Clonotypes with over 0.1% abundance in tumor and at least 32-fold higher abundance in tumor than in normal breast were defined as tumor-enriched. Sourced from immuneACCESS, this table was stored by TCRdb with only in-frame sequences that have V and J called. A share of the clones is absent; for the studies checked, an unresolved V gene accounts for under half, and the remainder has no known explanation. D and trimming were read from the DNA, whereas the V and J calls and clone size are those reported in that table. In all, the sample holds about 28,000 clones, and roughly 50% of those were seen once. The top ten constitute 7% to 9% of the sample.

The research as a whole found: Bulk genomic DNA sequencing of unsorted cells missed chain pairing and functional markers such as CD4, CD8 and FOXP3. Repertoires from blood and normal breast were more alike than repertoires from blood and tumor, and in about 85% of the 16 patients, comparing each tissue with blood separated tumor from normal. Enriched TCRB sequences shared across patients were found to be mostly commonly generated sequences that were unlikely to play an important role in the tumor microenvironment. Compared with adjacent normal breast tissue, tumors had roughly 2.5-fold higher T cell density and higher clonality. The small cohort size prevented analysis by tumor subtype.

Trimmed from V: 4 bases; trimmed from J: 5 bases; junction bases lacking a gene match: 12. From the germline V gene, CDR1 is MGHRA and CDR2 is YSYEKL. The CDR3, cysteine through phenylalanine, is 17 amino acids long. Only the CDR3 region is kept as DNA, spanning 51 bases read in frame from base 1. About 19-55 mg of tumor tissue was diced and typically yielded more than 2.5 ug of DNA. The study profiled bulk TCR beta-chain repertoires in matched peripheral blood, tumor and adjacent normal breast tissue taken from fewer than 20 patients with early-stage breast cancer. Once resection was done, tumor tissue identified by eye was cut out and put into prechilled RNAlater. Tumor tissue (about 20-55 mg) was diced and then homogenized with a TissueLyser II in RLTplus buffer containing beta-mercaptoethanol and antifoaming agent. The Qiagen AllPrep DNA/RNA Mini kit was used for genomic DNA extraction.

The source material was breast tumor tissue. This TCR derives from a person in their fifties or sixties with breast cancer. Here the chain combines TRBV4-1 and TRBJ1-5, and 9 junctional nucleotides match TRBD1. The DNA reads TGCGCCAGCAGCCTAATTATCCCGACAGGGGGGGATCAGCCCCAGCATTTT. Translated, this is CASSLIIPTGGDQPQHF.